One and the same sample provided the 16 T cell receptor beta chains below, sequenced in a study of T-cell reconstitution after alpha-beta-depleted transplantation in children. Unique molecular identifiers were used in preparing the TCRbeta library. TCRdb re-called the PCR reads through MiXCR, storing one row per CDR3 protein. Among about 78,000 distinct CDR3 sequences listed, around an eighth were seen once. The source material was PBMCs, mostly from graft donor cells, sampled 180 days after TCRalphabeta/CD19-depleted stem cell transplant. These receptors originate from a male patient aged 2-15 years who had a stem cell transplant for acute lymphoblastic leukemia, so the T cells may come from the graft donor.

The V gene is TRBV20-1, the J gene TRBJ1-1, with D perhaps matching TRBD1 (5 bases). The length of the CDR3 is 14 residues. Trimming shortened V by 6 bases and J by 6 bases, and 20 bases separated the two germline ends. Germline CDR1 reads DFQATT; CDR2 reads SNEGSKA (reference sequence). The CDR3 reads CSAAGGPWDAEAFF. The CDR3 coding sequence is TGCAGTGCCGCGGGGGGACCGTGGGACGCTGAAGCTTTCTTT.

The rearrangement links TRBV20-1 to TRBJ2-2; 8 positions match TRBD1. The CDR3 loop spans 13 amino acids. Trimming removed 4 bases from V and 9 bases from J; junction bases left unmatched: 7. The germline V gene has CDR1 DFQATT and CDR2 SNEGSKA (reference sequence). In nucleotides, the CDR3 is TGCAGTGCTAACCGTGACAGGGGACGGGAGCTGTTTTTT. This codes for CSANRDRGRELFF.

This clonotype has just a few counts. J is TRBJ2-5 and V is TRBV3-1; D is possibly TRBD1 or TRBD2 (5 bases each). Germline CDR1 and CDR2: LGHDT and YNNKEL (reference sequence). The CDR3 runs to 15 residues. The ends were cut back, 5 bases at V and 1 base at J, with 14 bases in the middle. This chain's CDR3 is CASSLPGTFQETQYF. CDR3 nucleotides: TGTGCCAGCAGCTTGCCTGGGACCTTCCAAGAGACCCAGTACTTC.

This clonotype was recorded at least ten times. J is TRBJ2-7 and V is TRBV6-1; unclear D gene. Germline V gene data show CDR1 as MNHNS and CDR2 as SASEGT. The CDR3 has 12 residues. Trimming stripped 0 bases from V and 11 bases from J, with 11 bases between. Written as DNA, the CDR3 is TGTGCCAGCAGTGAAGCAGGCAGACAAAAGTACTTC. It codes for CASSEAGRQKYF.

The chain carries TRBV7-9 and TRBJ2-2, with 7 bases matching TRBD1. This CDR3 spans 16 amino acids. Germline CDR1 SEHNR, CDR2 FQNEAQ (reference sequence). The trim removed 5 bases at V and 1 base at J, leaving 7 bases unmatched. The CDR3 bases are TGTGCCAGCAGCCATAGGGACAGACAGAACACCGGGGAGCTGTTTTTT. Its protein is CASSHRDRQNTGELFF.

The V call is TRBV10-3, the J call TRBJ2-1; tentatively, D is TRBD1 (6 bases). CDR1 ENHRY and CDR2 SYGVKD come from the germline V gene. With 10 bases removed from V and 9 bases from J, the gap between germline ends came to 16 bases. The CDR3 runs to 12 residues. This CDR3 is CATRTVTAEQFF. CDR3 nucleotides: TGTGCCACCCGGACAGTGACAGCTGAGCAGTTCTTC.

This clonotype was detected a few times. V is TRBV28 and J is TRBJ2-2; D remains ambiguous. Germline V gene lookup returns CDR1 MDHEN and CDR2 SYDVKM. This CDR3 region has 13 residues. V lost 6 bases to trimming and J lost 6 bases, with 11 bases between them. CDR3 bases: TGTGCCAGCAGGGAGTCCCGACCCGGGGAGCTGTTTTTT. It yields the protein CASRESRPGELFF.

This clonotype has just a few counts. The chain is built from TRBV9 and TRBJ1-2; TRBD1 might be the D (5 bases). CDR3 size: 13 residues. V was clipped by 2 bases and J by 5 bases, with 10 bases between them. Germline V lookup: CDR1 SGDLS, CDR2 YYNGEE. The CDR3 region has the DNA TGTGCCAGCAGCGTCAGGGTGGCATATGGCTACACCTTC. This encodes CASSVRVAYGYTF.

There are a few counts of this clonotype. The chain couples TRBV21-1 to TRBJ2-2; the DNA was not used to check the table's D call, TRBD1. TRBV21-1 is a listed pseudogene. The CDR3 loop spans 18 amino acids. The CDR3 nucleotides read TGTGCCAGCTCTTGGGGCAGGGGGTACTCGACGAACACCGGGGAGCTGTTTTTT. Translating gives CASSWGRGYSTNTGELFF.

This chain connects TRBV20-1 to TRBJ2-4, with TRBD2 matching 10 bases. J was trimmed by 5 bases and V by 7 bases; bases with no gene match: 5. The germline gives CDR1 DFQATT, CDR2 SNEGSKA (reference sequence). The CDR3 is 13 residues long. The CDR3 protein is CSGERGGENIQYF. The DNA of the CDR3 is TGCAGTGGCGAGCGGGGGGGGGAAAACATTCAGTACTTC.

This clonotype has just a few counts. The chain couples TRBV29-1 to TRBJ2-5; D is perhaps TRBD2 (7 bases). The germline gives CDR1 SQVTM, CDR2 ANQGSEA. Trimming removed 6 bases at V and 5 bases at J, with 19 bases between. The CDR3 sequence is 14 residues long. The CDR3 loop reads CSVAYGGRGETQYF. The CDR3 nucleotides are TGCAGCGTCGCTTACGGGGGGCGCGGGGAGACCCAGTACTTC.

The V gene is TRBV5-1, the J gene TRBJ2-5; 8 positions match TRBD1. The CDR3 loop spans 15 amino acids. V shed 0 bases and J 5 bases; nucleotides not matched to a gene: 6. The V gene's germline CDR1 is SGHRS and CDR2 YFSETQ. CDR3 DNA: TGCGCCAGCAGCTTGGCCGGCAGGACAGGGGAGACCCAGTACTTC. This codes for CASSLAGRTGETQYF.

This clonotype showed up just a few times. CDR3 sequence reads: CAWRPSGLSYEQYF. The CDR3 DNA sequence: TGTGCCTGGAGACCCTCAGGACTCTCTTACGAGCAGTACTTC. The genes are TRBV30 and TRBJ2-7, with D possibly being TRBD2 (5 bases). Germline values: CDR1 GTSNPN, CDR2 SVGIG (reference sequence). Trimming cost V 3 bases and J 4 bases, with 16 bases left between them. The CDR3 extends over 14 amino acids.

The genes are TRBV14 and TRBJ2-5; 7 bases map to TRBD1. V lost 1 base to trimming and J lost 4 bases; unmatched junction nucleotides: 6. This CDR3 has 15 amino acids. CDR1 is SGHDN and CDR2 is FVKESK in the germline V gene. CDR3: CASSQVTGKGETQYF. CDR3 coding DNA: TGTGCCAGCAGCCAAGTGACAGGGAAGGGAGAGACCCAGTACTTC.

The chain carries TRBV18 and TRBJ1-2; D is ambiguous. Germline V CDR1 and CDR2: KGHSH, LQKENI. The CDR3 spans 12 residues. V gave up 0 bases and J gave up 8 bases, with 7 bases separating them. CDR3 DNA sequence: TGTGCCAGCTCACCACCGAGGGAAGGCTACACCTTC. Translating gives CASSPPREGYTF.

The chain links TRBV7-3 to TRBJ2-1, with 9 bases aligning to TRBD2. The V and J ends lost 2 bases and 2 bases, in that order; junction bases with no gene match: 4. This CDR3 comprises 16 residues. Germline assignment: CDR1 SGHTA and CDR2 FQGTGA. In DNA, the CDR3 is TGTGCCAGCAGCTTATCGGGCGGGGGGGCCTACAATGAGCAGTTCTTC. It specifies CASSLSGGGAYNEQFF. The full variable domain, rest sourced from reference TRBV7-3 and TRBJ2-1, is GAGVSQTPSNKVTEKGKYVELRCDPISGHTALYWYRQSLGQGPEFLIYFQGTGAADDSGLPNDRFFAVRPEGSVSTLKIQRTERGDSAVYLCASSLSGGGAYNEQFFGPGTRLTVL.